What follows are 9 T cell receptor beta chains derived from one specimen sequenced in a study of T cell changes during pregnancy in multiple sclerosis (dated by TCRdb to about 2019). Library preparation employed the immunoSEQ multiplex PCR assay. TCRdb retrieved this table from immuneACCESS and kept in-frame rearrangements only. Not all clones are present; in checked studies, unresolved V genes account for under half, and no reason is known for the remainder. Within this sample are about 66,000 clones, with just over 90% of them counted one time only. Roughly 1.5% of the sample is in the top ten clones. This material consisted of peripheral blood, taken in the third trimester of pregnancy. The receptors come from a female donor with multiple sclerosis, enrolled in a pregnancy study.

The rearrangement joins TRBV11-2 to TRBJ2-5; D may be TRBD1 (8 bases). There are 15 residues in the CDR3. Germline CDR1 SGHAT, CDR2 FQNNGV. V lost 5 bases to trimming and J lost 5 bases, with 18 bases between them. CDR3 in DNA: TGTGCCAGCAGCCCCTGGTACAGGGGGGGGGAGACCCAGTACTTC. This gives the protein CASSPWYRGGETQYF.

The chain links TRBV25-1 to TRBJ2-1, with 7 bases that match TRBD1. The germline gives CDR1 MGHDK, CDR2 SYGVNS. CDR3 size: 13 residues. Trimming cost V 2 bases and J 8 bases; bases outside gene matches: 3. The CDR3 spells CASSEDRAHEQFF. CDR3 DNA: TGTGCCAGCAGTGAAGACAGGGCGCATGAGCAGTTCTTC.

The genes are TRBV11-2 and TRBJ1-5, with D possibly matching TRBD1 (5 bases). The V end lost 2 bases, the J end lost 6 bases, and 8 bases lay between the germline ends. The CDR3 extends over 13 amino acids. CDR1 is SGHAT and CDR2 is FQNNGV in the germline V gene. The CDR3 nucleotides are TGTGCCAGCAGCTTACAGGGAAGTCAGCCCCAGCATTTT. Encoded protein: CASSLQGSQPQHF.

This chain links TRBV27 with TRBJ2-6; D is perhaps TRBD1 (6 bases). The CDR3 totals 19 residues. The germline V gene encodes CDR1 MNHEY and CDR2 SMNVEV (reference sequence). V lost 0 bases, J lost 4 bases, and 19 bases lay in between. CDR3 sequence reads: CASSLSFRAGTSGANVLTF. As DNA, the CDR3 is TGTGCCAGCAGTTTATCCTTCAGAGCAGGGACATCCGGGGCCAACGTCCTGACTTTC.

This clone was observed once. The CDR3 here is CAISEAGTGNQPQHF. CDR3 coding DNA: TGTGCCATCAGTGAGGCTGGGACAGGGAATCAGCCCCAGCATTTT. V and J are TRBV10-3 and TRBJ1-5, with TRBD1 identical over 9 bases. Losses at the gene ends were 2 bases for V and 4 bases for J; bases not matched to a gene: 3. Germline V gene data show CDR1 as ENHRY and CDR2 as SYGVKD. The CDR3 length is 15 residues.

The table lists this clone with a count of one. The J gene is TRBJ2-7, the V gene TRBV18, with D maybe TRBD1 (5 bases). This CDR3 contains 14 residues. Germline V gene sequence: CDR1 KGHSH, CDR2 LQKENI. Trimming took 1 base from V and 3 from J, leaving 10 bases between them. The CDR3 bases are TGTGCCAGCTCACCACGGGGCCCCTACTACGAGCAGTACTTC. Residues: CASSPRGPYYEQYF. The full variable domain, its missing parts supplied by reference TRBV18 and TRBJ2-7, is NAGVMQNPRHLVRRRGQEARLRCSPMKGHSHVYWYRQLPEEGLKFMVYLQKENIIDESGMPKERFSAEFPKEGPSILRIQQVVRGDSAAYFCASSPRGPYYEQYFGPGTRLTVT.

This chain connects TRBV5-6 to TRBJ1-2, with a weak D call TRBD1 (5 bases). CDR1 SGHDT and CDR2 YYEEEE come from the germline V gene. V lost 0 bases and J 4 bases, leaving 13 bases between the germline ends. The CDR3 consists of 15 residues. The CDR3 region is CASSLGEGPSYGYTF. The CDR3 region has the DNA TGTGCCAGCAGCTTGGGGGAGGGGCCGTCCTATGGCTACACCTTC.

CDR3 region: CASSLNGENTEAFF. The DNA for the CDR3 is TGTGCCAGCAGCTTGAATGGAGAGAACACTGAAGCTTTCTTT. This sequence joins TRBV11-3 and TRBJ1-1; no firm D call. The CDR3 runs to 14 residues. V lost 3 bases, J lost 1 base, and 9 bases lay in between. CDR1 and CDR2 (germline): SGHNT, YENEEA.

The rearrangement joins TRBV29-1 to TRBJ2-1, with TRBD2 as a possible D gene (6 bases). The CDR3 spans 14 residues. In germline, CDR1 is SQVTM, CDR2 ANQGSEA. Trimming stripped 4 bases from V and 2 bases from J, with 12 bases between. The CDR3 DNA reads TGCAGCGTTGTGTTTAGCGGAGCCTACAATGAGCAGTTCTTC. Amino acids: CSVVFSGAYNEQFF.